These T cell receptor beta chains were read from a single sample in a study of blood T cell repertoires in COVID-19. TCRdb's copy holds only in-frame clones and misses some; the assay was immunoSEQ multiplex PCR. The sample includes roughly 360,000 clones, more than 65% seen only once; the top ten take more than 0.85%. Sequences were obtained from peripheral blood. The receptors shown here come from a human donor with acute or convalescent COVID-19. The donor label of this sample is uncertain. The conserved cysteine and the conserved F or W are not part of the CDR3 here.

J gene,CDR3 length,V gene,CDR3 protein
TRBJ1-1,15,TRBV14,ASSQNRGSIRFTEAF
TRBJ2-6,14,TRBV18,ASSPPTAGGANVLT
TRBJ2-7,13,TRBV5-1,ASSQQGSGGYEQY
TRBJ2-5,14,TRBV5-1,ASSLVAGGPQETQY
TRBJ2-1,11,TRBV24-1,ATSEAGYNEQF
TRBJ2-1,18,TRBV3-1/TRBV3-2,ASSQDLGLAYNPGNNEQF
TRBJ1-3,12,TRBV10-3,AIRDTGIGNTIY
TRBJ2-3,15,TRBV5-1,ASSLPAGGYSTDTQY
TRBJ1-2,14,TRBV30,AWSDTGLGTNYGYT
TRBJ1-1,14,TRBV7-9,ASSPGTGGMDTEAF
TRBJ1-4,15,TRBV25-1,ASSEYSWGVRNEKLF
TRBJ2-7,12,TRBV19,ASSIQRGHYEQY
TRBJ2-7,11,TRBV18,ASSQGRDHEQY
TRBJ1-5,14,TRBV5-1,ASSWGTGGGNQPQH
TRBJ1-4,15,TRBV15,ATSSPRELTTNEKLF
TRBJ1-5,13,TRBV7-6,ASSLAGTGNQPQH
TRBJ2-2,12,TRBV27,ASSFQAHTGELF
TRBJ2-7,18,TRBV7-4,ASSLGRVAGGPSTSNEQY
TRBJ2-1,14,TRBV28,ASSRPPEGWHNEQF
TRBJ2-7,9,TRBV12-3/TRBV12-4,ASSPNYEQY
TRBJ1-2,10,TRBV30,AWSTNVGGYT
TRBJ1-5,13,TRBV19,ASSNRRGFGQPQH
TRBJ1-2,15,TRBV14,ASSRLKAGQGTYGYT
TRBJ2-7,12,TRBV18,ASSPGQGSYEQY
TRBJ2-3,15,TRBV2,ASSPGLAGDSTDTQY